Below, 19 T cell receptor beta chains from the same sample are listed, as sequenced in a study of T cell responses to AZD1222 COVID-19 vaccine. Profiling relied on immunoSEQ multiplex PCR, and the TCRdb table lists in-frame clones only, not all of them. The table includes roughly 100,000 clones, over 90% detected once. The sequencing here drew on peripheral blood, taken on day 0 of AZD1222 vaccination. The receptors derive from an adult in good health.

The chain combines TRBV6-2 or TRBV6-3 with TRBJ2-7; D might be TRBD2 (6 bases). The length of the CDR3 is 13 residues. The germline V and J ends were trimmed by 4 bases and 3 bases, with 10 bases remaining between them. Looked up from germline, CDR1 is MNHEY and CDR2 is SVGEGT. The DNA of the CDR3 is TGTGCCAGCAGTTTTGGACTACTCTACGAGCAGTACTTC. Encoded protein: CASSFGLLYEQYF.

V and J are TRBV7-8 and TRBJ1-5, with a weak D call TRBD1 (6 bases). The V end was cut by 3 bases, the J end by 3 bases, with 12 bases between. This CDR3 region has 15 residues. Germline V gene sequence: CDR1 SGHVS, CDR2 FQNEAQ. This CDR3 reads CASSLGDTFNQPQHF. CDR3 coding DNA: TGTGCCAGCAGCTTGGGGGACACTTTCAATCAGCCCCAGCATTTT.

In nucleotides, the CDR3 is TGTGCCAGCTCACCCGCCGGGACAGGCCATGGCTACACCTTC. It codes for CASSPAGTGHGYTF. The chain combines TRBV18 with TRBJ1-2; TRBD1 aligns across 8 bases. V shed 3 bases and J 6 bases; nucleotides not matched to a gene: 6. Germline assignment: CDR1 KGHSH and CDR2 LQKENI. The CDR3 spans 14 residues.

About this clone: Within the sample, other DNA sequences also encode this same CDR3. The CDR3 reads CASSFEGTDTQYF. The CDR3 DNA follows: TGTGCCAGCAGTTTTGAGGGAACAGATACGCAGTATTTT. This rearrangement joins TRBV12-3 or TRBV12-4 to TRBJ2-3; a weak D match, TRBD2 (5 bases). This CDR3 region has 13 residues. The V end was cut by 3 bases, the J end by 3 bases, with 7 bases between.

Only a few counts were recorded for this clone. V usage is TRBV25-1 and J usage is TRBJ2-7; TRBD1 agrees at 7 bases. The J segment lost 6 bases and the V segment lost 1 base, leaving 9 bases of the junction unmatched. CDR1 is MGHDK and CDR2 is SYGVNS in the germline V gene. CDR3 length: 15 residues. For the CDR3, the DNA is TGTGCCAGCAGTGAATGGTACAGGGGAAGATCCGAGCAGTACTTC. It is translated as CASSEWYRGRSEQYF.

The rearrangement joins TRBV28 to TRBJ2-5; perhaps TRBD1 as D (6 bases). Trimming left V 7 bases short and J 3 bases short, with 18 bases between. The germline V gene has CDR1 MDHEN and CDR2 SYDVKM. The CDR3 sequence is 15 residues long. CDR3 in amino acids: CASTEHRTAKETQYF. DNA for the CDR3: TGTGCCAGCACCGAGCACAGGACAGCGAAAGAGACCCAGTACTTC.

The chain couples TRBV2 to TRBJ1-3, with 7 bases fitting TRBD1. Germline-derived CDR1 and CDR2 are SNHLY and FYNNEI. J gave up 0 bases and V 6 bases, and 2 bases lay outside the gene matches. The length of the CDR3 is 14 residues. The CDR3 bases are TGTGCCAGCAGCGACAGGGACTCTGGAAACACCATATATTTT. Protein sequence: CASSDRDSGNTIYF.

The chain's CDR3 is CASSRQAGNDNEQFF. In nucleotides, the CDR3 is TGTGCCAGCAGCCGCCAAGCGGGAAACGACAATGAGCAGTTCTTC. V and J are TRBV5-4 and TRBJ2-1; 7 bases line up with TRBD2. This CDR3 contains 15 residues. Trimming took 4 bases from V and 5 from J; bases not matched to a gene: 9. CDR1 is SGHNT, CDR2 YYREEE, per germline (reference sequence).

The rearrangement joins TRBV7-3 to TRBJ2-3, with D unclear. There are 12 residues in the CDR3. Germline CDR1 and CDR2: SGHTA and FQGTGA. V was clipped by 4 bases and J by 4 bases, with 6 bases between them. The CDR3 nucleotides are TGTGCCAGCAGCTCATTCGCAGATACGCAGTATTTT. It translates to CASSSFADTQYF.

The chain combines TRBV11-3 with TRBJ2-1; 10 bases are shared with TRBD2. Germline assignment: CDR1 SGHNT and CDR2 YENEEA. Unmatched junction bases numbered 4, after V lost 2 bases and J lost 6 bases. The CDR3 contains 15 residues. CDR3 DNA: TGTGCCAGCAGCTTAATCACTAGCGGGACCAATGAGCAGTTCTTC. It translates to CASSLITSGTNEQFF.

The chain links TRBV19 to TRBJ1-4; D possibly corresponds to TRBD1 (6 bases). This CDR3 region has 15 residues. V lost 8 bases and J 3 bases, leaving 16 bases between the germline ends. The germline CDR1 and CDR2 sequences are LNHDA and SQIVND (reference sequence). The CDR3 region has the DNA TGTGCCAGTTCCGCTCAGGGGCTTCCTAATGAAAAACTGTTTTTT. Amino acids: CASSAQGLPNEKLFF.

The genes are TRBV4-1 and TRBJ2-3; no firm D call. V was clipped by 0 bases and J by 3 bases, with 7 bases between them. Germline CDR1 MGHRA, CDR2 YSYEKL. This CDR3 contains 14 residues. CDR3 region: CASSQEPFTDTQYF. CDR3 nucleotides: TGCGCCAGCAGCCAAGAGCCCTTTACAGATACGCAGTATTTT.

The rearrangement links TRBV27 to TRBJ1-1; possibly TRBD1 for D (6 bases). V gave up 3 bases and J gave up 3 bases, with 8 bases separating them. The CDR3 totals 13 residues. Germline V CDR1 and CDR2: MNHEY, SMNVEV (reference sequence). The DNA of the CDR3 is TGTGCCAGCAGTTTGGGGGGCGACACTGAAGCTTTCTTT. The encoded protein is CASSLGGDTEAFF.

The chain has TRBV27 and TRBJ1-2, with a tentative D call TRBD1 (5 bases). Germline V gene data show CDR1 as MNHEY and CDR2 as SMNVEV (reference sequence). The CDR3 covers 13 residues. The germline V and J ends were trimmed by 5 bases and 8 bases, with 15 bases remaining between them. CDR3 DNA: TGTGCCAGCAGTCCGTCGCCACGGGGGGGCTACACCTTC. Amino acids: CASSPSPRGGYTF.

J is TRBJ1-1 and V is TRBV5-1, with 9 bases lining up with TRBD1. The CDR3 contains 16 residues. In germline, CDR1 is SGHRS, CDR2 YFSETQ. The V segment lost 4 bases and the J segment 0 bases; nucleotides outside the gene matches: 7. The CDR3 region has the DNA TGCGCCAGCAGCCCGGGGACAGGGTTTATGAACACTGAAGCTTTCTTT. Protein: CASSPGTGFMNTEAFF.

V gene TRBV19 combines with J gene TRBJ2-3; tentatively, D is TRBD1 (5 bases). V was pared by 5 bases and J by 2 bases, with 14 bases between. Germline V gives CDR1 LNHDA, CDR2 SQIVND (reference sequence). CDR3 length: 15 residues. In DNA form, the CDR3 reads TGTGCCAGTAGTGTTGGGGCTGAGTCCACAGATACGCAGTATTTT. Translated: CASSVGAESTDTQYF.

V and J are TRBV3-1 (or the pseudogene TRBV3-2) and TRBJ2-5; D uncertain. Trimming shortened V by 1 base and J by 4 bases, and 10 bases separated the two germline ends. The CDR3 spans 14 residues. Per germline, CDR1 LGHDT and CDR2 YNNKEL (reference sequence). CDR3 region: CASSQGVGGETQYF. The DNA of the CDR3 is TGTGCCAGCAGCCAAGGGGTAGGTGGAGAGACCCAGTACTTC.

The chain recombines TRBV4-1 with TRBJ1-2, with D hard to call. CDR1 and CDR2 from the germline V gene are MGHRA and YSYEKL. The CDR3 extends over 13 amino acids. The V end was cut by 8 bases, the J end by 8 bases, with 18 bases between. CDR3 sequence: CASRREGARGYTF. The CDR3 DNA sequence: TGCGCCAGCCGAAGGGAGGGAGCCAGAGGCTACACCTTC.

The gene calls are TRBV20-1 and TRBJ2-7; D possibly matches TRBD1 or TRBD2 (5 bases each). The CDR3 is 14 amino acids. Trimming took 3 bases from V and 2 from J, leaving 14 bases between them. Germline loops: CDR1 DFQATT, CDR2 SNEGSKA (reference sequence). This chain's CDR3 is CSASANQGPYEQYF. For the CDR3, the DNA is TGCAGTGCTAGTGCCAATCAGGGACCCTACGAGCAGTACTTC.